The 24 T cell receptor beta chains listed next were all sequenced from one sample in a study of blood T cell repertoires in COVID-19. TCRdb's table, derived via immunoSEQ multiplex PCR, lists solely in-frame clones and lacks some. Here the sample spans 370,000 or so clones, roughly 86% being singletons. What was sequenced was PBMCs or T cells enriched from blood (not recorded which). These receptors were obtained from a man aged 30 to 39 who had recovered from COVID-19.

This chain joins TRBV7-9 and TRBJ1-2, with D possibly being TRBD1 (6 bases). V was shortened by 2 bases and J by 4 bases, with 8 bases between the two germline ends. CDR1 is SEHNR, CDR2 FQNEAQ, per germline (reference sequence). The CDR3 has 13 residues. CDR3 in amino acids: CASSLTGSYGYTF. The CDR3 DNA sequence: TGTGCCAGCAGCTTAACAGGGTCCTATGGCTACACCTTC.

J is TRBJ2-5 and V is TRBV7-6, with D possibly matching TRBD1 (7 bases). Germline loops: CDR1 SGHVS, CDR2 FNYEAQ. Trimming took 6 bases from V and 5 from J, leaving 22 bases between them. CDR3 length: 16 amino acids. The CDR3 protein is CASRKRAQGGGETQYF. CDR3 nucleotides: TGTGCCAGCAGAAAGAGGGCCCAGGGGGGAGGTGAGACCCAGTACTTC.

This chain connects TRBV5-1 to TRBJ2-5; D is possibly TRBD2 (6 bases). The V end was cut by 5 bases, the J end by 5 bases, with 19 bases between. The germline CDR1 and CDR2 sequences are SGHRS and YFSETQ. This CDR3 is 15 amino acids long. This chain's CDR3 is CASRSGLPSAETQYF. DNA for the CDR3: TGCGCCAGCAGATCGGGACTTCCCTCCGCGGAGACCCAGTACTTC.

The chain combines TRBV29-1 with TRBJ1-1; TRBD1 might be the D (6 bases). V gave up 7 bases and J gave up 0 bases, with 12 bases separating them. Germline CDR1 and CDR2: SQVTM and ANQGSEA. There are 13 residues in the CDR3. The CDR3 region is CSAQQGMNTEAFF. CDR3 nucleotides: TGCAGCGCTCAACAGGGAATGAACACTGAAGCTTTCTTT.

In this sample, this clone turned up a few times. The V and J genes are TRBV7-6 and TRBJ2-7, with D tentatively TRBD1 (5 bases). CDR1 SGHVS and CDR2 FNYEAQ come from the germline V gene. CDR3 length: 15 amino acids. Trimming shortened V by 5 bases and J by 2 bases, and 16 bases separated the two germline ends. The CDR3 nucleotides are TGTGCCAGCAGCCCCCCCGCCAGGGCCCCCTACGAGCAGTACTTC. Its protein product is CASSPPARAPYEQYF.

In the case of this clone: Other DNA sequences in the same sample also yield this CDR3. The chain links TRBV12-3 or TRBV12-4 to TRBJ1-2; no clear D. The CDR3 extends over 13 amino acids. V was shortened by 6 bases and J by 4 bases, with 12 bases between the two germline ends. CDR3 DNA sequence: TGTGCCAGCAGCCCCCCGGGTGGCTATGGCTACACCTTC. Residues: CASSPPGGYGYTF.

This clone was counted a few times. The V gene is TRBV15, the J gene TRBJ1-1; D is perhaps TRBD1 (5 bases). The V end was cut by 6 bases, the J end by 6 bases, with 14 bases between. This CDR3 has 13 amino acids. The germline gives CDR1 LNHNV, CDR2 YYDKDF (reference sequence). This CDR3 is CATSFRGDSEAFF. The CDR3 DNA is TGTGCCACCAGTTTCCGGGGGGACTCTGAAGCTTTCTTT.

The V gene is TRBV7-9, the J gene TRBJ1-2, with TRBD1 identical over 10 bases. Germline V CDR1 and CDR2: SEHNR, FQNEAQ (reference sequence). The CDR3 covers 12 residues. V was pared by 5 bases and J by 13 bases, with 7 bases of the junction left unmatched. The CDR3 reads CASSPMDRGGTF. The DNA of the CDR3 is TGTGCCAGCAGCCCGATGGACAGGGGGGGCACCTTC. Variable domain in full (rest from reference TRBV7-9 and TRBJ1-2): DTGVSQNPRHKITKRGQNVTFRCDPISEHNRLYWYRQTLGQGPEFLTYFQNEAQLEKSRLLSDRFSAERPKGSFSTLEIQRTEQGDSAMYLCASSPMDRGGTFGSGTRLTVV.

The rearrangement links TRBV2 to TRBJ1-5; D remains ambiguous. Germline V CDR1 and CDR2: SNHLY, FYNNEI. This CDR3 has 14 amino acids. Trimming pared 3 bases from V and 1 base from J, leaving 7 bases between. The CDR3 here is CASSEAWSNQPQHF. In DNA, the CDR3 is TGTGCCAGCAGTGAGGCATGGAGCAATCAGCCCCAGCATTTT. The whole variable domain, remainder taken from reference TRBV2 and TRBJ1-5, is EPEVTQTPSHQVTQMGQEVILRCVPISNHLYFYWYRQILGQKVEFLVSFYNNEISEKSEIFDDQFSVERPDGSNFTLKIRSTKLEDSAMYFCASSEAWSNQPQHFGDGTRLSIL.

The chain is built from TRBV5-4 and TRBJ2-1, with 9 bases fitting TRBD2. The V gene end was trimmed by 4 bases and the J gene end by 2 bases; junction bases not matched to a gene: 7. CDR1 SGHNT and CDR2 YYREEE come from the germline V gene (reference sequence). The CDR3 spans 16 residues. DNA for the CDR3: TGTGCCAGCAGCCCGCTAGCGGGGCTGACCTACAATGAGCAGTTCTTC. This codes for CASSPLAGLTYNEQFF. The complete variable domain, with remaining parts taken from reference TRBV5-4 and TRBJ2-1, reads ETGVTQSPTHLIKTRGQQVTLRCSSQSGHNTVSWYQQALGQGPQFIFQYYREEENGRGNFPPRFSGLQFPNYSSELNVNALELDDSALYLCASSPLAGLTYNEQFFGPGTRLTVL.

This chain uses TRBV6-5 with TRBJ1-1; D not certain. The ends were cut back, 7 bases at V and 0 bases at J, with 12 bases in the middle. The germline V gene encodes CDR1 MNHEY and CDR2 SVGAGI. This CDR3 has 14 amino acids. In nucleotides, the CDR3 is TGTGCCAGCACCCGGGAGAACATGAACACTGAAGCTTTCTTT. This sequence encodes CASTRENMNTEAFF.

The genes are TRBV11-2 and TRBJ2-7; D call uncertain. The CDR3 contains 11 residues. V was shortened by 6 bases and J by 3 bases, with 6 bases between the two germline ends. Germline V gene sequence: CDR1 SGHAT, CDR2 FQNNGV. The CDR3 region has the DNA TGTGCCAGCAGTTACAGCTACGAGCAGTACTTC. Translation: CASSYSYEQYF.

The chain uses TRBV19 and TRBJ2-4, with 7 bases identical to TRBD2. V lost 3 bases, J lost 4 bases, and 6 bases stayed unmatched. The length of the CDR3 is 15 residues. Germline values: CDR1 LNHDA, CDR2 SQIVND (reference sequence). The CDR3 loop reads CASSILAGVKNIQYF. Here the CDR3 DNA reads TGTGCCAGTAGTATCCTGGCGGGGGTGAAAAACATTCAGTACTTC.

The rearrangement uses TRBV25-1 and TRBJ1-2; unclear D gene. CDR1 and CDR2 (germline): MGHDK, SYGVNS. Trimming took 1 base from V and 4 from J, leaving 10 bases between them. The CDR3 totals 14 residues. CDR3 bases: TGTGCCAGCAGTGAATGGGCAGAAGGCTATGGCTACACCTTC. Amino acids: CASSEWAEGYGYTF.

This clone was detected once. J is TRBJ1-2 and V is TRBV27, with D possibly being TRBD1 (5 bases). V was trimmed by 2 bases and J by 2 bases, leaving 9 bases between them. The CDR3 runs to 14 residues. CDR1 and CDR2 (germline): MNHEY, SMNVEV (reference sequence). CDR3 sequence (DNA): TGTGCCAGCAGTTTAGTGGGGCCCAACTATGGCTACACCTTC. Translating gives CASSLVGPNYGYTF.

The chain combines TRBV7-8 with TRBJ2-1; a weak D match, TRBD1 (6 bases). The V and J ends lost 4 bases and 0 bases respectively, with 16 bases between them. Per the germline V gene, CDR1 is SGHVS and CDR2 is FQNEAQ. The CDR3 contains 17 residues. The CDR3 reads CASSYHPQGGSYNEQFF. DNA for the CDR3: TGTGCCAGCAGCTATCACCCACAGGGTGGCTCCTACAATGAGCAGTTCTTC.

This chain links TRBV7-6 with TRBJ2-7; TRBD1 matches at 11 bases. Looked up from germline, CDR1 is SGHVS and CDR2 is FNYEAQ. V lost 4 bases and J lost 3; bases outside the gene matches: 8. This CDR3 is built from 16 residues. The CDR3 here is CASSSPGTGGFYEQYF. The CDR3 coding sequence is TGTGCCAGCAGCTCACCCGGGACAGGGGGTTTCTACGAGCAGTACTTC. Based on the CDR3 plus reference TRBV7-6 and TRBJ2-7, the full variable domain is GAGVSQSPRYKVTKRGQDVALRCDPISGHVSLYWYRQALGQGPEFLTYFNYEAQQDKSGLPNDRFSAERPEGSISTLTIQRTEQRDSAMYRCASSSPGTGGFYEQYFGPGTRLTVT.

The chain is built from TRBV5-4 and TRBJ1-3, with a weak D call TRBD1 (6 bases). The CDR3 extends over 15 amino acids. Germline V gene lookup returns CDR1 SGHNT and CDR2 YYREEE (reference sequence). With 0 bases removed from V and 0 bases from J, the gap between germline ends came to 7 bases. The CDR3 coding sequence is TGTGCCAGCAGCTTGGAGGGACACTCTGGAAACACCATATATTTT. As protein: CASSLEGHSGNTIYF.

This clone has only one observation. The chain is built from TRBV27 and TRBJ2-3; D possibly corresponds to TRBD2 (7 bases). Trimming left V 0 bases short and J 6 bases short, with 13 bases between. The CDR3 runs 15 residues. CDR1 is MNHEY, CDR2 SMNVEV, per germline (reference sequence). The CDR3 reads CASSLSSGGRDTQYF. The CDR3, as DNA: TGTGCCAGCAGTTTATCTTCCGGGGGGCGGGATACGCAGTATTTT.

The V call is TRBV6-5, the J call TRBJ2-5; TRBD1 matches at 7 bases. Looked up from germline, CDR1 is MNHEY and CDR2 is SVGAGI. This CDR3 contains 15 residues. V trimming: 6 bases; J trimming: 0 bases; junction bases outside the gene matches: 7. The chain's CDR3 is CASRRDRLYQETQYF. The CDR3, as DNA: TGTGCCAGCAGACGGGACAGACTGTACCAAGAGACCCAGTACTTC.

The CDR3 loop reads CDGQGESQETQYF. The CDR3 region has the DNA TGCGACGGGCAGGGGGAGAGCCAAGAGACCCAGTACTTC. The chain joins TRBV10-1 to TRBJ2-5, with 7 bases that match TRBD1. CDR1 and CDR2 from the germline V gene are WNHNN and SYGVQD (reference sequence). CDR3 length equals 13 residues.

CDR3 DNA sequence: TGTGCCAGCAGCCCGGACACCAATAATTCACCCCTCCACTTT. Residues: CASSPDTNNSPLHF. The rearrangement uses TRBV13 and TRBJ1-6; D might be TRBD1 (5 bases). V lost 5 bases and J 5 bases, leaving 10 bases between the germline ends. Germline-derived CDR1 and CDR2 are PRHDT and FYEKMQ (reference sequence). The CDR3 is 14 residues long.

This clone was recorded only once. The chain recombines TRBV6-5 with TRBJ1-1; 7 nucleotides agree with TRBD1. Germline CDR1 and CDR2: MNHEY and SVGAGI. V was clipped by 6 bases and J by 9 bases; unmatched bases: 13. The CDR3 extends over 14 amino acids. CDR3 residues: CASSTGASGVQAFF. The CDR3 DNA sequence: TGTGCCAGCAGCACAGGGGCCTCCGGTGTGCAAGCTTTCTTT.

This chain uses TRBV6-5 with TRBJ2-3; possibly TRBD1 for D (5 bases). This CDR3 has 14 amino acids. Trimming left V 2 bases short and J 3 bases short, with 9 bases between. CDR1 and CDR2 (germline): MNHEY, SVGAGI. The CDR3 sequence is CASSYRGETDTQYF. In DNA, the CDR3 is TGTGCCAGCAGTTACAGGGGCGAAACAGATACGCAGTATTTT.